The 13 T cell receptor beta chains below were found in one sample sequenced in a study of shared clonotypes between healthy human individuals. Generated by immunoSEQ multiplex PCR, the TCRdb table keeps only in-frame clones and is missing some. Among some 2,000,000 clones listed, around 95% were seen once. Sample: naive CD4+ T cells sorted from blood. As to subset: CD45RA+ positively selected. The receptors here all came from a man between 18 and 29 years old in good health.

To note about this clone: This same CDR3 is encoded by further DNA sequences in the sample. The gene calls are TRBV18 and TRBJ2-3, with 7 bases fitting TRBD1. Germline CDR1 reads KGHSH; CDR2 reads LQKENI. The ends lost 3 bases at V and 2 bases at J; junction bases unmatched: 2. CDR3 length: 14 amino acids. DNA for the CDR3: TGTGCCAGCTCACCGACAGGGTACACAGATACGCAGTATTTT. It encodes CASSPTGYTDTQYF.

J is TRBJ2-1 and V is TRBV6-6, with D possibly being TRBD1 (5 bases). V was clipped by 5 bases and J by 0 bases, with 11 bases between them. CDR1 is MNHNY, CDR2 SVGAGI, per germline (reference sequence). The CDR3 runs to 15 residues. The CDR3 nucleotides are TGTGCCAGCAGTCTCCAGGGCCTCTCCTACAATGAGCAGTTCTTC. As protein: CASSLQGLSYNEQFF.

The chain combines TRBV7-8 with TRBJ2-3; D may be TRBD1 (6 bases). The V gene's germline CDR1 is SGHVS and CDR2 FQNEAQ. V was clipped by 5 bases and J by 7 bases, with 13 bases between them. CDR3 length: 13 residues. The CDR3 reads CASSPNRVYTQYF. The DNA for the CDR3 is TGTGCCAGCAGCCCGAACAGGGTATATACGCAGTATTTT.

The chain couples TRBV5-4 to TRBJ2-1, with TRBD2 identical over 8 bases. Germline V gene data show CDR1 as SGHNT and CDR2 as YYREEE (reference sequence). J gave up 7 bases and V 4 bases, and 13 bases lay outside the gene matches. This CDR3 is built from 16 residues. The CDR3 DNA reads TGTGCCAGCAGCGAATCCGGGACTAGTAAGATAAATGAGCAGTTCTTC. Its protein is CASSESGTSKINEQFF.

The rearrangement links TRBV4-1 to TRBJ1-1; no reliable D call. Germline V gene lookup returns CDR1 MGHRA and CDR2 YSYEKL. The CDR3 length is 15 residues. Trimming took off 1 base at V and 8 bases at J, with 17 bases between the two ends. In DNA form, the CDR3 reads TGCGCCAGCAGCCAAGGGGAGCGTGAGCCCGGGGAAGCTTTCTTT. Protein product: CASSQGEREPGEAFF.

The V call is TRBV19, the J call TRBJ1-2; D gene unclear. The CDR3 extends over 16 amino acids. Trimming took 4 bases from V and 8 from J, leaving 23 bases between them. Germline V lookup: CDR1 LNHDA, CDR2 SQIVND (reference sequence). CDR3 protein: CASSTNPLVLTSGYTF. In DNA form, the CDR3 reads TGTGCCAGTAGTACCAACCCCCTAGTATTAACTAGCGGCTACACCTTC.

The J gene is TRBJ1-2, the V gene TRBV2, with TRBD1 matching 7 bases. V lost 6 bases, J lost 5 bases, and 6 bases stayed unmatched. Germline values: CDR1 SNHLY, CDR2 FYNNEI. The CDR3 consists of 13 residues. The CDR3 DNA reads as TGTGCCAGCAGGGAGACAGGGCGGTATGGCTACACCTTC. Protein sequence: CASRETGRYGYTF.

This clone was picked up one time. The genes are TRBV5-1 and TRBJ2-3; 9 bases align to TRBD1. This CDR3 is built from 16 residues. From germline, CDR1 is SGHRS and CDR2 YFSETQ. V shed 4 bases, J shed 4 bases, and the junction held 10 bases outside the gene matches. As DNA, the CDR3 is TGCGCCAGCAGCCCGGGACAGGGCCTTTACCCAGATACGCAGTATTTT. This codes for CASSPGQGLYPDTQYF.

This chain links TRBV10-3 with TRBJ2-3, with TRBD1 identical over 7 bases. This CDR3 comprises 16 residues. V trimming: 4 bases; J trimming: 3 bases; junction bases outside the gene matches: 10. CDR1 and CDR2 (germline): ENHRY, SYGVKD. DNA for the CDR3: TGTGCCATCAGTGGGGCAGGGGGAGTTAGTACAGATACGCAGTATTTT. It translates to CAISGAGGVSTDTQYF.

This clone was seen a single time. The rearrangement joins TRBV7-3 to TRBJ2-1; D might be TRBD1 (6 bases). Trimming shortened V by 2 bases and J by 7 bases, and 12 bases separated the two germline ends. This CDR3 is built from 14 residues. Germline V lookup: CDR1 SGHTA, CDR2 FQGTGA. The DNA for the CDR3 is TGTGCCAGCAGCTTACAGACAGGACCTAATGAGCAGTTCTTC. Translation gives CASSLQTGPNEQFF.

The chain combines TRBV28 with TRBJ1-2, with no clear D. V was shortened by 5 bases and J by 4 bases, with 14 bases between the two germline ends. The CDR3 contains 14 residues. CDR1 MDHEN and CDR2 SYDVKM come from the germline V gene. The CDR3 DNA reads TGTGCCAGCAGTCGGACGGGATATTTCTATGGCTACACCTTC. Its translation is CASSRTGYFYGYTF.

The CDR3 nucleotides are TGTGCCAGCAGAGGGACTTGGGGTGAGCAGTTCTTC. Translation: CASRGTWGEQFF. The V and J genes are TRBV6-1 and TRBJ2-1; maybe TRBD2 (6 bases). CDR1 and CDR2 from the germline V gene are MNHNS and SASEGT. V lost 6 bases, J lost 9 bases, and 12 bases lay in between. The CDR3 runs to 12 residues.

The rearrangement joins TRBV6-5 to TRBJ2-3, with TRBD2 identical over 13 bases. J lost 2 bases, V lost 8 bases, and 4 bases had no gene match. Germline V lookup: CDR1 MNHEY, CDR2 SVGAGI. There are 15 residues in the CDR3. CDR3 region: CASAGTSGDTDTQYF. DNA of the CDR3: TGTGCCAGCGCCGGGACTAGCGGGGACACAGATACGCAGTATTTT.